The present T cell receptor (beta chain) was sequenced within a study of chemoradiotherapy in HPV16-positive cancers. Whole-study context: Candidate HPV-specific clones and shared TCR motifs came from a couple of HPV16-positive patients. Study-level results: Functional assays defining HPV-specific T cells used only a couple of HPV16-positive patients. During treatment, candidate HPV-specific clones and E7-related motifs expanded in tumor.

V shed 2 bases and J 5 bases; nucleotides not matched to a gene: 2. The CDR3 is made up of 13 amino acids. Germline V gene lookup returns CDR1 SGHNT and CDR2 YENEEA. TCRdb keeps only in-frame clones here, not all; method: immunoSEQ multiplex PCR. The table lists tens of thousands of clones, roughly nine tenths of them singletons. With regard to this clone: Its antigen is unidentified.

This material consisted of blood, taken from a patient who underwent chemoradiotherapy. The clonotype comes from a human donor with HPV-associated anogenital cancer. The chain combines TRBV11-3 with TRBJ1-1; 7 bases fit TRBD1. The CDR3 DNA is TGTGCCAGCAGCTTACTGACAGGGACTGAAGCTTTCTTT. Protein product: CASSLLTGTEAFF. The variable domain in full, with the rest retrieved from reference TRBV11-3 and TRBJ1-1, is EAGVVQSPRYKIIEKKQPVAFWCNPISGHNTLYWYLQNLGQGPELLIRYENEEAVDDSQLPKDRFSAERLKGVDSTLKIQPAELGDSAVYLCASSLLTGTEAFFGQGTRLTVV.